This T cell receptor beta chain was sequenced in a study of T cell changes during pregnancy in multiple sclerosis (dated by TCRdb to about 2019). For the wider study: In women with multiple sclerosis, the researchers looked at how the T cell repertoire shifted as pregnancy progressed.

Trimming takes 4 bases off V and 3 bases off J; junction bases not matched to a gene: 14. Its CDR3 holds 18 amino acids, cysteine through phenylalanine. Only CDR3 DNA remains: 54 bases, in frame from the first base. CDR1 and CDR2, per the germline V gene, are SGHTA and FQGNSA. With regard to this clone: Its antigen is unknown. Base quality data are lacking; no much larger clone is found one base away.

Libraries were made using the immunoSEQ multiplex PCR assay. This immuneACCESS table, as held by TCRdb, lists in-frame sequences with V and J called but not all clones. Of the missing ones, under half trace to an unresolved V gene in checked studies; the others have no known cause. The table for this sample lists 50,000 to 75,000 clones; 90% of them were counted only once. The ten largest clones add up to 2.5% to 3.5% of the sample. The source is a female donor in good health, enrolled as a control in a pregnancy study. The sequencing used peripheral blood, collected in the first trimester of pregnancy. In this chain, TRBV7-2 is recombined with TRBJ2-7; 11 nucleotides in the junction match TRBD1. The DNA reads as follows: TGTGCCAGCAGCTCTCCGGACAGGGGGCAAGACGCGCGCTACGAGCAGTACTTC. Its protein reads: CASSSPDRGQDARYEQYF.